A selection of T cell receptor beta chains follows, all from one sample in a study of T cell repertoires in cytomegalovirus infection. TCRdb used MiXCR to reprocess the reads, holding one entry per CDR3 protein. This table holds around 630,000 distinct CDR3 sequences, 20% to 25% found once. Sample: CD8+ T cells from PBMCs. The receptors stem from a human donor in good health (CMV status not recorded). Some clones in this sample may be carry-over from other donors' samples. Both conserved end residues are part of each CDR3. D genes are given only for firm matches. Not every row has a clone size; where given, it reads once, few, many or a size class.

D gene: NA
V gene: TRBV7-2
clone size: many
J gene: TRBJ2-1
CDR3 length: 15
CDR3 protein: CASSRPTGTQWEQFF
CDR3 DNA: TGTGCCAGCAGCCGCCCGACAGGCACACAATGGGAGCAGTTCTTC

D gene: NA
V gene: TRBV20-1
clone size: NA
J gene: TRBJ1-3
CDR3 length: 16
CDR3 protein: CSARDPGSWSGNTIYF
CDR3 DNA: TGCAGTGCTAGAGATCCAGGGTCATGGTCTGGAAACACCATATATTTT

D gene: NA
V gene: TRBV10-2
clone size: NA
J gene: TRBJ2-7
CDR3 length: 12
CDR3 protein: CASSDYSYEQYF
CDR3 DNA: TGCGCCAGCAGTGACTACTCCTACGAGCAGTACTTC

D gene: NA
V gene: TRBV7-6
clone size: many
J gene: TRBJ2-1
CDR3 length: 16
CDR3 protein: CASSLSSSITGNEQFF
CDR3 DNA: TGTGCCAGCAGCTTATCCAGCTCAATCACGGGGAATGAGCAGTTCTTC

D gene: TRBD1
V gene: TRBV28
clone size: few
J gene: TRBJ2-5
CDR3 length: 18
CDR3 protein: CASSLLGLDRVSQETQYF
CDR3 DNA: TGTGCCAGCAGTTTATTAGGTTTGGACAGGGTATCCCAAGAGACCCAGTACTTC

D gene: NA
V gene: TRBV7-9
clone size: NA
J gene: TRBJ1-6
CDR3 length: 16
CDR3 protein: CASSFGAGAYNSPLHF
CDR3 DNA: TGTGCCAGCAGCTTTGGGGCAGGAGCCTATAATTCACCCCTCCACTTT

D gene: NA
V gene: TRBV12-3/TRBV12-4
clone size: few
J gene: TRBJ1-5
CDR3 length: 13
CDR3 protein: CASSLALGQPQHF
CDR3 DNA: TGTGCCAGCAGTTTAGCGCTAGGTCAGCCCCAGCATTTT

D gene: TRBD1
V gene: TRBV7-9
clone size: NA
J gene: TRBJ2-3
CDR3 length: 15
CDR3 protein: CASSSTGGPSDTQYF
CDR3 DNA: TGTGCCAGCAGCTCGACAGGGGGCCCATCGGATACGCAGTATTTT

D gene: TRBD1
V gene: TRBV28
clone size: few
J gene: TRBJ1-6
CDR3 length: 15
CDR3 protein: CASSPRQGYNSPLHF
CDR3 DNA: TGTGCCAGCAGCCCTCGACAGGGGTATAATTCACCCCTCCACTTT

D gene: NA
V gene: TRBV2
clone size: once
J gene: TRBJ2-1
CDR3 length: 10
CDR3 protein: CASRGSVQFF
CDR3 DNA: TGTGCCAGCAGGGGGAGCGTCCAGTTCTTC

D gene: NA
V gene: TRBV7-3
clone size: many
J gene: TRBJ1-1
CDR3 length: 13
CDR3 protein: CASTRLANTEAFF
CDR3 DNA: TGTGCCAGCACCCGGTTAGCGAACACTGAAGCTTTCTTT

D gene: NA
V gene: TRBV7-2
clone size: many
J gene: TRBJ2-4
CDR3 length: 19
CDR3 protein: CASSLPPPAGPIDKNIQYF
CDR3 DNA: TGTGCCAGCAGCTTACCCCCCCCGGCAGGGCCCATAGACAAAAACATTCAGTACTTC

D gene: NA
V gene: TRBV2
clone size: few
J gene: TRBJ1-2
CDR3 length: 15
CDR3 protein: CASSDVQGTNYGYTF
CDR3 DNA: TGTGCCAGCAGTGATGTCCAGGGGACTAACTATGGCTACACCTTC

D gene: NA
V gene: TRBV10-2
clone size: NA
J gene: TRBJ1-4
CDR3 length: 16
CDR3 protein: CASTPKPGRINEKLFF
CDR3 DNA: TGCGCCAGCACCCCTAAACCGGGACGGATAAATGAAAAACTGTTTTTT

D gene: TRBD1
V gene: TRBV28
clone size: NA
J gene: TRBJ2-5
CDR3 length: 14
CDR3 protein: CASRPTDRGETQYF
CDR3 DNA: TGTGCCAGCAGACCAACGGACAGGGGCGAGACCCAGTACTTC

D gene: TRBD1
V gene: TRBV7-9
clone size: NA
J gene: TRBJ1-1
CDR3 length: 15
CDR3 protein: CASSILRGLDTEAFF
CDR3 DNA: TGTGCCAGCAGCATCCTCAGGGGGCTCGACACTGAAGCTTTCTTT

D gene: TRBD1
V gene: TRBV28
clone size: few
J gene: TRBJ2-3
CDR3 length: 17
CDR3 protein: CASSLPSTGGVGDTQYF
CDR3 DNA: TGTGCCAGCAGTTTACCATCGACAGGGGGCGTTGGGGATACGCAGTATTTT

D gene: TRBD1
V gene: TRBV7-9
clone size: many
J gene: TRBJ2-3
CDR3 length: 15
CDR3 protein: CASSWGQGVTDTQYF
CDR3 DNA: TGTGCCAGCAGCTGGGGACAGGGGGTCACAGATACGCAGTATTTT

D gene: TRBD2
V gene: TRBV9
clone size: few
J gene: TRBJ2-1
CDR3 length: 16
CDR3 protein: CASSPSLAGGRDEQFF
CDR3 DNA: TGTGCCAGCAGCCCGTCACTAGCGGGGGGGCGGGATGAGCAGTTCTTC

D gene: NA
V gene: TRBV15
clone size: NA
J gene: TRBJ1-1
CDR3 length: 15
CDR3 protein: CATSVGRQTYTEAFF
CDR3 DNA: TGTGCCACCAGCGTAGGAAGACAGACTTACACTGAAGCTTTCTTT

D gene: NA
V gene: TRBV7-8
clone size: few
J gene: TRBJ1-2
CDR3 length: 14
CDR3 protein: CASSSFGVQDGYTF
CDR3 DNA: TGTGCCAGCAGCTCCTTCGGAGTCCAGGACGGCTACACCTTC

D gene: NA
V gene: TRBV12-3/TRBV12-4
clone size: many
J gene: TRBJ1-2
CDR3 length: 15
CDR3 protein: CASSLQAGLSFGYTF
CDR3 DNA: TGTGCCAGCAGTTTACAGGCAGGCTTATCATTCGGCTACACCTTC

D gene: TRBD1
V gene: TRBV15
clone size: few
J gene: TRBJ2-7
CDR3 length: 13
CDR3 protein: CATRGDRVYEQYF
CDR3 DNA: TGTGCCACCAGGGGGGACAGGGTTTACGAGCAGTACTTC

D gene: NA
V gene: TRBV9
clone size: NA
J gene: TRBJ1-2
CDR3 length: 12
CDR3 protein: CASRRASYGYTF
CDR3 DNA: TGTGCCAGCAGACGGGCCTCCTATGGCTACACCTTC

D gene: NA
V gene: TRBV11-3
clone size: many
J gene: TRBJ2-1
CDR3 length: 14
CDR3 protein: CASSSFDRSNEQFF
CDR3 DNA: TGTGCCAGCAGCTCATTCGACAGGTCCAATGAGCAGTTCTTC

D gene: TRBD2
V gene: TRBV6-2/TRBV6-3
clone size: NA
J gene: TRBJ2-7
CDR3 length: 13
CDR3 protein: CASTVGRVHEQYF
CDR3 DNA: TGTGCCAGCACCGTTGGGAGGGTCCACGAGCAGTACTTC

D gene: NA
V gene: TRBV19
clone size: NA
J gene: TRBJ2-2
CDR3 length: 14
CDR3 protein: CATTPFSSPGELFF
CDR3 DNA: TGTGCCACCACACCTTTCTCAAGTCCCGGGGAGCTGTTTTTT

D gene: NA
V gene: TRBV6-5
clone size: few
J gene: TRBJ2-6
CDR3 length: 15
CDR3 protein: CASSYSQSGANVLTF
CDR3 DNA: TGTGCCAGCAGTTACTCACAGTCTGGGGCCAACGTCCTGACTTTC

D gene: NA
V gene: TRBV29-1
clone size: NA
J gene: TRBJ2-3
CDR3 length: 15
CDR3 protein: CSLVGARLVTDTQYF
CDR3 DNA: TGCAGCCTCGTAGGGGCCCGCTTAGTCACAGATACGCAGTATTTT

D gene: TRBD1
V gene: TRBV5-1
clone size: NA
J gene: TRBJ1-1
CDR3 length: 16
CDR3 protein: CASSLAEGARGTEAFF
CDR3 DNA: TGCGCCAGCAGCTTGGCCGAGGGGGCGCGGGGCACTGAAGCTTTCTTT

D gene: NA
V gene: TRBV29-1
clone size: NA
J gene: TRBJ1-2
CDR3 length: 15
CDR3 protein: CSVPAEKGYIRGYTF
CDR3 DNA: TGCAGCGTTCCCGCTGAAAAGGGTTATATTAGAGGCTACACCTTC

D gene: TRBD2
V gene: TRBV6-4
clone size: NA
J gene: TRBJ2-1
CDR3 length: 12
CDR3 protein: CASSVPLAEQFF
CDR3 DNA: TGTGCCAGCAGTGTCCCACTAGCGGAGCAGTTCTTC